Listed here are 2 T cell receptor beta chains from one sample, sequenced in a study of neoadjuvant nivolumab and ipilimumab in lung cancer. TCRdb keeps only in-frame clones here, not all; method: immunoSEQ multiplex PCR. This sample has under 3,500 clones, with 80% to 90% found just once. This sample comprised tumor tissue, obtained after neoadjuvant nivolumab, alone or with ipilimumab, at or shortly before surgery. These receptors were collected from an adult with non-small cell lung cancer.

CDR3 coding DNA: TGTGCCAGCAGAACAGCGGGGAACCGGAATTCACCCCTCCACTTT. Translated, it gives CASRTAGNRNSPLHF. The V gene is TRBV14, the J gene TRBJ1-6; D uncertain. This CDR3 has 15 amino acids. V lost 6 bases to trimming and J lost 7 bases, with 16 bases between them. The germline gives CDR1 SGHDN, CDR2 FVKESK.

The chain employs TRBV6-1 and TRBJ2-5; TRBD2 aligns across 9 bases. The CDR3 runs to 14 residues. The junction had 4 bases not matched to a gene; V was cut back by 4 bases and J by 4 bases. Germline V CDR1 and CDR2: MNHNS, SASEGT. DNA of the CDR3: TGTGCCAGCAGTGGTAGCGGGAGCAGAGAGACCCAGTACTTC. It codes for CASSGSGSRETQYF.